These 8 T cell receptor beta chains share one sample of origin, sequenced in a study of patients and donors after allogeneic stem cell transplantation. One entry per CDR3 protein results from TCRdb running MiXCR on the RT-PCR reads. The sample includes fewer than 500,000 distinct CDR3 sequences, around 16% seen only once; the top ten take less than 8%. Sample: blood, either unsorted or a sorted T cell fraction (not recorded which). These receptors all stem from a human donor who was either an allogeneic HSCT recipient or a stem cell or donor lymphocyte infusion donor (not recorded which). It is not recorded whose cells these are; they may come from a transplant donor.

J is TRBJ2-1 and V is TRBV11-1, with D possibly being TRBD2 (6 bases). The CDR3 runs 12 residues. V dropped 7 bases and J dropped 8 bases, with 12 bases sitting between them. Germline V gene lookup returns CDR1 SGHAT and CDR2 FQDESV (reference sequence). CDR3 sequence (DNA): TGTGCCAGCACCTCGGGCGGGGATGAGCAGTTCTTC. This gives the protein CASTSGGDEQFF.

The chain links TRBV5-6 to TRBJ2-2; D gene uncertain. Trimming stripped 0 bases from V and 8 bases from J, with 11 bases between. The CDR3 has 14 residues. CDR1 SGHDT and CDR2 YYEEEE come from the germline V gene. The CDR3 region is CASSLELKWGELFF. The CDR3 DNA follows: TGTGCCAGCAGCTTGGAGCTCAAGTGGGGGGAGCTGTTTTTT.

This clonotype was counted a few times. This chain connects TRBV20-1 to TRBJ1-2; D is ambiguous. The ends were cut back, 5 bases at V and 5 bases at J, with 21 bases in the middle. Looked up from germline, CDR1 is DFQATT and CDR2 is SNEGSKA (reference sequence). This CDR3 comprises 15 residues. In nucleotides, the CDR3 is TGCAGTGCTCTCGGTTGGGAACGGCTGTGGTATGGCTACACCTTC. This codes for CSALGWERLWYGYTF.

This clonotype was seen a handful of times. The rearrangement links TRBV20-1 to TRBJ2-7; no clear D. Trimming removed 1 base from V and 1 base from J, with 17 bases in between. The CDR3 consists of 16 residues. Per the germline V gene, CDR1 is DFQATT and CDR2 is SNEGSKA (reference sequence). CDR3 in amino acids: CSARGFPSVVSYEQYF. In nucleotides, the CDR3 is TGCAGTGCTAGAGGCTTTCCTTCTGTAGTTTCCTACGAGCAGTACTTC.

This clonotype has a handful of counts. This chain joins TRBV7-9 and TRBJ2-5; possible D gene TRBD2, 5 bases. The CDR3 runs 14 residues. Trimming removed 2 bases at V and 5 bases at J, with 12 bases between. The germline V gene encodes CDR1 SEHNR and CDR2 FQNEAQ (reference sequence). The CDR3 protein is CASSLSLAWETQYF. CDR3 coding DNA: TGTGCCAGCAGCTTATCGCTAGCCTGGGAGACCCAGTACTTC.

The chain employs TRBV7-9 and TRBJ2-1, with TRBD2 matching over 11 bases. The CDR3 contains 17 residues. Per germline, CDR1 SEHNR and CDR2 FQNEAQ (reference sequence). J gave up 5 bases and V 5 bases, and 11 bases lay outside the gene matches. This CDR3 reads CASSGKRLAGSDNEQFF. CDR3 DNA: TGTGCCAGCAGCGGGAAACGACTAGCGGGAAGCGACAATGAGCAGTTCTTC.

The chain is built from TRBV2 and TRBJ2-3; 13 nucleotides agree with TRBD2. The CDR3 covers 19 residues. Germline trimming cut 6 bases from V and 1 base from J; bases unmatched to any gene: 13. Germline V gives CDR1 SNHLY, CDR2 FYNNEI. CDR3 sequence: CASREFLLAGGFGTDTQYF. The CDR3 DNA is TGTGCCAGCAGGGAATTTCTACTAGCGGGGGGGTTTGGCACAGATACGCAGTATTTT.

The V gene is TRBV12-3 or TRBV12-4, the J gene TRBJ1-5; the D gene is possibly TRBD1 (5 bases). This CDR3 comprises 14 residues. V lost 3 bases, J lost 6 bases, and 12 bases lay in between. As DNA, the CDR3 is TGTGCCAGCAGTTTTAGGGGAGCGGGTCAGCCCCAGCATTTT. Protein sequence: CASSFRGAGQPQHF.